Listed below are T cell receptor beta chains from one sample, sequenced in a study of T cells and Merkel cell carcinoma outcomes. The method was immunoSEQ multiplex PCR; TCRdb's version includes in-frame clones alone and lacks a portion of them. The sample records 15,000 to 17,000 clones, roughly 76% being singletons. Sequenced sample: tumor tissue from Merkel cell carcinoma. The source of these receptors is a human donor with Merkel cell carcinoma. The conserved cysteine and the conserved F or W are not part of the CDR3 here.

TRBV7-9	TRBJ2-1	ASSSRWPYNEQF
TRBV30	TRBJ1-5	AWKRSRVNQPQH
TRBV10-3	TRBJ2-1	AISESDSYNEQF
TRBV20-1	TRBJ1-1	SASERTEAF
TRBV2	TRBJ2-3	ASMWGFTDTQY
TRBV4-1	TRBJ2-3	ASSQVWSGENADTQY
TRBV11-3	TRBJ2-2	ASSMFTGLQTGELF
TRBV27	TRBJ2-2	ASTPRGTTNTGELF
TRBV30	TRBJ1-1	AWIRTLNTEAF
TRBV5-6	TRBJ2-7	ASSLTGQTYEQY
TRBV7-9	TRBJ2-5	ASSLGTGDQETQY
TRBV7-4	TRBJ1-2	ASSLGGFGYT
TRBV14	TRBJ1-2	ASSQETGGWNYGYT
TRBV19	TRBJ2-3	ASSIEVTNTQY
TRBV2	TRBJ1-1	ASSGQWGTEAF
TRBV7-9	TRBJ1-5	ASSLGQGGTPQH